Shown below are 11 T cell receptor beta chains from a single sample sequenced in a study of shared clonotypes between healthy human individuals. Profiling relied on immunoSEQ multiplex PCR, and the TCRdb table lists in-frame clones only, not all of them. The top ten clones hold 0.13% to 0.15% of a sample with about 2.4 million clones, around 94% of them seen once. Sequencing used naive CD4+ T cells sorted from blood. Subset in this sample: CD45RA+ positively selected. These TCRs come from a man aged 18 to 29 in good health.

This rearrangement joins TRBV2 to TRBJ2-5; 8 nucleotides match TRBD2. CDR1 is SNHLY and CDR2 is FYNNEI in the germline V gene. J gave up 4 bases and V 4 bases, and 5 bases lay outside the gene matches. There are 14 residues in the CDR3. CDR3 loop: CASSGLRGGETQYF. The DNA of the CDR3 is TGTGCCAGCAGTGGTCTTCGGGGGGGAGAGACCCAGTACTTC.

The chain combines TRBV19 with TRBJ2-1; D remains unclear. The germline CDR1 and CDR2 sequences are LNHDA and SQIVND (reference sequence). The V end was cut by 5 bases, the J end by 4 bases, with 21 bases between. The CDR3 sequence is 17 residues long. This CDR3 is CASSGSAPLHLYNEQFF. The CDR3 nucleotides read TGTGCCAGTAGTGGTTCTGCACCCCTCCACCTATACAATGAGCAGTTCTTC.

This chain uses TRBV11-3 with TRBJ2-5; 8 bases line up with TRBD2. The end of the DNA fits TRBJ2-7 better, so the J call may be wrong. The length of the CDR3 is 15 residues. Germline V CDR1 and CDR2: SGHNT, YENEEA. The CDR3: CASSRGSGLAYEQYF. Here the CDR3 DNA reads TGTGCCAGCAGCAGGGGATCCGGACTAGCTTACGAGCAGTACTTC.

This chain's CDR3 is CASRWGDNEQFF. Here the CDR3 DNA reads TGTGCCAGTAGATGGGGGGACAATGAGCAGTTCTTC. The chain is built from TRBV6-5 and TRBJ2-1; D is perhaps TRBD2 (6 bases). The germline gives CDR1 MNHEY, CDR2 SVGAGI. The CDR3 spans 12 residues. V lost 9 bases to trimming and J lost 5 bases, with 11 bases between them.

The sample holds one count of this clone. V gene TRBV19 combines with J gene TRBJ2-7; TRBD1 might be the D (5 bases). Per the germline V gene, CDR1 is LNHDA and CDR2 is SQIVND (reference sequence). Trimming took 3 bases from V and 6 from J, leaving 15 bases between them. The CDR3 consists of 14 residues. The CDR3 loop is CASSISQGWGEQYF. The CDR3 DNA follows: TGTGCCAGTAGTATTTCGCAGGGCTGGGGCGAGCAGTACTTC.

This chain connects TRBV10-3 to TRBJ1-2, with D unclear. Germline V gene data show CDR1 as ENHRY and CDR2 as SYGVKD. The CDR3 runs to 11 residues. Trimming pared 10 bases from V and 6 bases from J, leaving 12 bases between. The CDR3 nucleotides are TGTGCCAGCGGGAGCGAAAATGGCTACACCTTC. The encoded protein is CASGSENGYTF.

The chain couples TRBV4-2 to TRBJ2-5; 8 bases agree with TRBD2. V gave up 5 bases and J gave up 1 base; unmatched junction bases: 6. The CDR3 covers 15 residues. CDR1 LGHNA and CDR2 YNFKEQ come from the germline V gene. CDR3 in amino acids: CASSGAGGFQETQYF. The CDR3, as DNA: TGTGCCAGCAGCGGGGCGGGGGGATTCCAAGAGACCCAGTACTTC.

CDR3 nucleotides: TGTGCCAGCAGTTACAGTAGCGGGCCATACAATGAGCAGTTCTTC. Protein: CASSYSSGPYNEQFF. The V call is TRBV6-5, the J call TRBJ2-1, with 7 positions matching TRBD2. Germline V lookup: CDR1 MNHEY, CDR2 SVGAGI. The CDR3 spans 15 residues. V was clipped by 2 bases and J by 4 bases; unmatched bases: 5.

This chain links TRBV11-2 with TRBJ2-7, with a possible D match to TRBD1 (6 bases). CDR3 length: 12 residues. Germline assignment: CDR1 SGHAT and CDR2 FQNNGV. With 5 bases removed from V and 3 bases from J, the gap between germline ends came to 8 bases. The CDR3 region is CASSRTDYEQYF. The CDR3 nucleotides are TGTGCCAGCAGCCGGACAGACTACGAGCAGTACTTC.

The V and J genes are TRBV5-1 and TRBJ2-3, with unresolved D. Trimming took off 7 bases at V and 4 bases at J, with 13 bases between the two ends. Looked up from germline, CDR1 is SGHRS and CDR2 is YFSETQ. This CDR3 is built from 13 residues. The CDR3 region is CASGSGISDTQYF. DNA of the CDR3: TGCGCCAGCGGCAGTGGGATCTCAGATACGCAGTATTTT. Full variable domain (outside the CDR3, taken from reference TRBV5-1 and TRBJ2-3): KAGVTQTPRYLIKTRGQQVTLSCSPISGHRSVSWYQQTPGQGLQFLFEYFSETQRNKGNFPGRFSGRQFSNSRSEMNVSTLELGDSALYLCASGSGISDTQYFGPGTRLTVL.

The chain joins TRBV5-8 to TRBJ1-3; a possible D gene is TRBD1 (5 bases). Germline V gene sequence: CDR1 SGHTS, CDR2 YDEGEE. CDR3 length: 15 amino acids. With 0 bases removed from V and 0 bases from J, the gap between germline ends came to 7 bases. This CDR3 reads CASSLGDLSGNTIYF. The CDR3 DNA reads TGTGCCAGCAGCTTGGGGGACCTCTCTGGAAACACCATATATTTT.